This T cell receptor beta chain was retrieved from a study of a mutant IDH1 vaccine in newly diagnosed glioma. Whole-study context: Treated individuals were around 62% male and approximately 40% female, averaging about 40 years of age. Former treatment meant radiotherapy, temozolomide, or both; the majority had gotten both. General study findings and limits: Changes in the top peripheral T cell clonotypes seemingly had no bearing on pseudoprogression.

The data were produced by immunoSEQ multiplex PCR, yet TCRdb's version contains in-frame clones alone and is incomplete. The data hold over 60,000 clones, with 81% observed a single time. Looked up from germline, CDR1 is MDHEN and CDR2 is SYDVKM. The CDR3 loop spans 17 amino acids. The V gene lost 2 bases and the J gene lost 1 base, with 18 bases spanning the gap. Time point noted: week 35, safety follow-up. With topical imiquimod, each dose of the vaccine consisted of 300 ug of mutant IDH1 20-mer peptide. Worth noting for this clone: Its antigen is currently unknown.

V gene TRBV28 combines with J gene TRBJ2-7; D unresolved. This clonotype originated in a man aged 35 to 55 with glioma. The input for sequencing was PBMCs, taken from a glioma patient whose treatment included an IDH1 peptide vaccine. CDR3 bases: TGTGCCAGCAGTTTAGGACCTCTCGACCCGCTTTCCTACGAGCAGTACTTC. Translation: CASSLGPLDPLSYEQYF.